What follows is one T cell receptor beta chain and its context. This clonotype occurred many times. It lacks a known antigen. Base quality data are lacking; no much larger clone is found one base away. This specimen's treatment or condition label, per the study, means: live attenuated yellow fever vaccine strain. A standard Ficoll-Paque protocol was used to isolate PBMCs from peripheral blood. Dynabeads CD4 and CD8 positive selection kits were used to isolate CD4 and CD8 T-cell fractions. TriZol was used to extract RNA from bulk PBMCs, from CD4 and CD8 fractions, and from dextramer-positive and dextramer-negative fractions. V is pruned by 5 bases and J by 5 bases, leaving 12 bases of the junction without a gene match. CDR1 SEHNR and CDR2 FQNEAQ are derived from the germline V gene (reference sequence). The CDR3 has 16 amino acids, counting the end cysteine and phenylalanine. Solely the CDR3 DNA is kept, with 48 bases framed from the first base.

These data come from a study of T cells after yellow fever vaccination (dated by TCRdb to between 2019 and 2020). Some background on the complete study: The SMART-Seq v4 Ultra Low Input RNA kit was used to prepare libraries from fractions with low cell numbers. To follow T-cell clones before and after primary and booster YFV17D yellow fever vaccination, bulk TCR alpha and beta repertoires were sequenced over time. Two healthy male donors, one aged 18 to 30 and one aged 30 to 40 years, made up the cohort. Bulk PBMC replicates and cell subsets were isolated from blood drawn at multiple timepoints before and after both primary and secondary immunization. Results and caveats for the whole study, not just this receptor: The secondary T-cell response was found to be weaker but faster than the primary response, with a peak reached on day 5 rather than on day 15. A small share of clonotypes occurred in both CD4 and CD8 compartments, likely arising from convergent recombination. Because abundant contaminating clonotypes from the bulk population could be contained in FACS-sorted repertoires, computational filtering was required. Most clones expanded after primary vaccination were re-detected after the booster (96% of CD4 and more than 70% of CD8), suggesting broad memory maintenance. The study included only a couple of donors, which limits how far the findings can be generalized.

TCR cDNA was synthesized by 5'RACE template switching, through which a universal primer site and unique molecular identifiers were introduced. Priming for cDNA synthesis came from both the TCR alpha and TCR beta constant segments. Library amplification involved two PCR steps, and the second step added sample barcodes and sequencing adapters. Sequencing of libraries was performed on Illumina HiSeq 2500 (2x100 bp) or NovaSeq (2x150 bp). The paper's data handling went like this. Reads were demultiplexed and collapsed into UMI consensus sequences with MIGEC, and V(D)J alignment was performed with MiXCR. Clonotypes responding to the vaccine were identified with edgeR on replicate PBMC samples, with the criteria of FDR below 0.01 and a log2 fold change above 5 up to day 15. CD4 or CD8 identity was assigned to each bulk clonotype according to whether the clonotype was present at higher abundance in the sequenced CD4 repertoire or the sequenced CD8 repertoire. Using fastp trimming at Q25 and MiXCR clonotype assembly, TCRdb reanalyzed the public sequencing data and kept in-frame beta chains. When rows share a CDR3 protein, they turn into one entry using the most common DNA and genes. The V and J calls come from TCRdb's annotation, not from the publication. In this sample the table shows 240,000 or so distinct CDR3 sequences, about 7.1% of which occur a single time. Together, the top ten hold 0.65% to 0.9% of the sample.

This specimen consisted of CD4+ T cells sorted from PBMCs, obtained 15 days after the yellow fever booster vaccination. This chain is built from TRBV7-9 and TRBJ2-5; the junction holds 9 bases that match TRBD2. The receptor's source is a man aged 25-45 years who received the YFV17D yellow fever vaccine. The CDR3 region has the sequence CASSPMRLAGTETQYF. The nucleotides are TGTGCCAGCAGCCCGATGCGGCTAGCGGGAACGGAGACCCAGTACTTC.